This TCR beta chain was profiled in a study of blood T cell repertoires in COVID-19. Study-level information: From the United States, Italy and Spain came samples of acute and convalescent COVID-19.

The Seattle patients joined while their infection was active and were tracked longitudinally afterward. This CDR3 region has 16 residues. Trimming shortened V by 3 bases and J by 8 bases, and 20 bases separated the two germline ends. Per germline, CDR1 MDHEN and CDR2 SYDVKM. Data came from immunoSEQ multiplex PCR; TCRdb stores just in-frame clones and leaves some out. This table has about 150,000 clones, 70% to 80% appearing once. Sample: peripheral blood. This rearrangement joins TRBV28 to TRBJ1-3, with D possibly matching TRBD1 (5 bases). The sequence came from a woman between 65 and 79 years old with COVID-19, enrolled during active disease. The CDR3 DNA follows: TGTGCCAGCAGTTTGGCCGGGACTCCAGGCGGTGACACCATATATTTT. Its translation is CASSLAGTPGGDTIYF.